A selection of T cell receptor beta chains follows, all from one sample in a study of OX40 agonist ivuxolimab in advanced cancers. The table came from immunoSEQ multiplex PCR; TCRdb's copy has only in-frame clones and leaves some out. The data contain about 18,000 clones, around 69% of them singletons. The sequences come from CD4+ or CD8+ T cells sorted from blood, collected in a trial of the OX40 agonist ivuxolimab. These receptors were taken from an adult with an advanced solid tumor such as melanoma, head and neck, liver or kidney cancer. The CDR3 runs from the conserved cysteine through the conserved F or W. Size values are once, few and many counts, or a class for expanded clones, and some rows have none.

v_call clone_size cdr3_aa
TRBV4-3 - CASSPHPGQGGEKLFF
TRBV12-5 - CASGLQSTDTQYF
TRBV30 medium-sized CAWSRSVYNEQFF
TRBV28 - CASSLVRATGVGEQYF
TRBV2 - CGGAIISEAFF
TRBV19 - CASTPGAGGLGNIQYF
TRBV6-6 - CASSDSLNTEAFF
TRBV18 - CASSPIQHEQFF
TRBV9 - CASSPKGEGRYNEQFF
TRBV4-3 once CASSQNPGQGLDEQFF
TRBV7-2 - CASSFLGLAEQFF
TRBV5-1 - CASSLAVLAGVPSGELFF
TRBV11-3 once CASSLGTSGTYEQYF
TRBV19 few CASGTGPGELFF
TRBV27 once CASSRAEGYEQYF
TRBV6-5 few CASRGQGYGYTF
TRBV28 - CASSSTSDGSNEQFF
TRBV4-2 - CASSRGLAGVGTDTQYF
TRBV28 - CASSWTSLRSYEQYF
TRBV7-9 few CASSLGWQGANTEAFF
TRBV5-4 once CASSHEGGLIYGYTF
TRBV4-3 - CASSQGETSGSNNGELFF
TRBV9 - CASSVGDGGNEQFF
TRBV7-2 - CASSPGLAGEWYEQYF
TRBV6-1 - CASSGGGSDYTF
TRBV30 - CAWSVSDFANTGELFF
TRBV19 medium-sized CASSISGTSGYNEQFF
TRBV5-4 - CASSPGTGLNEQFF
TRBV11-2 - CASSPPGQGQETQYF
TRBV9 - CASSVAGGGDEQFF
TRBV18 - CASSPGGGNQPQHF
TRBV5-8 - CASSLAGGGAFF
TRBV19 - CAPGLNGRAGNTIYF
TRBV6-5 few CASSYAGENTEAFF
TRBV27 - CASSLGSGNNQPQHF
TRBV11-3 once CASSFGGNTEAFF
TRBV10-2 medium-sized CASSEGGLSSYEQYF
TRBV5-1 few CASSLQGLSEAFF
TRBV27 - CASSSRTGPSAYNSPLHF
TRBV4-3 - CASSQDSGNTEAFF
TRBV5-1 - CASSLDGAYQETQYF
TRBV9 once CASSLRETDTQYF
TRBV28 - CASSSPRGPTNEKLFF
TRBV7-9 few CASSFPSGSTTDTQYF